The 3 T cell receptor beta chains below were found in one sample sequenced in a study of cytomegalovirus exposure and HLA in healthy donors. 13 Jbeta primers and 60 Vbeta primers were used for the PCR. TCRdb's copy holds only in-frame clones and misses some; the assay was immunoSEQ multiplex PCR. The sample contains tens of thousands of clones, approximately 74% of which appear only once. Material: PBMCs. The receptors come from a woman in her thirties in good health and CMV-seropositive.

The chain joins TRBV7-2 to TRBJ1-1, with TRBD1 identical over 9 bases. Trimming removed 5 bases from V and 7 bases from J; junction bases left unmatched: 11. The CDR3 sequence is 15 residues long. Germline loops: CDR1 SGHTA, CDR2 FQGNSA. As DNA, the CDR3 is TGTGCCAGCAGCAACAAAATGGGGGGACAGGGTGAAGCTTTCTTT. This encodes CASSNKMGGQGEAFF.

In nucleotides, the CDR3 is TGTGCCACCTCTACCGGTTCCGGTTACGAGCAGTACTTC. Protein: CATSTGSGYEQYF. The chain couples TRBV7-8 to TRBJ2-7; D gene uncertain. The germline CDR1 and CDR2 sequences are SGHVS and FQNEAQ. There are 13 residues in the CDR3. V was clipped by 10 bases and J by 4 bases, with 17 bases between them. Full variable domain (rest looked up from reference TRBV7-8 and TRBJ2-7): GAGVSQSPRYKVAKRGQDVALRCDPISGHVSLFWYQQALGQGPEFLTYFQNEAQLDKSGLPSDRFFAERPEGSVSTLKIQRTQQEDSAVYLCATSTGSGYEQYFGPGTRLTVT.

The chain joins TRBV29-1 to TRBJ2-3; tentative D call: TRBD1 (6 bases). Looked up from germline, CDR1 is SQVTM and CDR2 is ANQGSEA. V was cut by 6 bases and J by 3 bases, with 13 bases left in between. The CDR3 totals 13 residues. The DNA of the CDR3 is TGCAGCGTCATGACAGGAAATACAGATACGCAGTATTTT. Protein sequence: CSVMTGNTDTQYF.